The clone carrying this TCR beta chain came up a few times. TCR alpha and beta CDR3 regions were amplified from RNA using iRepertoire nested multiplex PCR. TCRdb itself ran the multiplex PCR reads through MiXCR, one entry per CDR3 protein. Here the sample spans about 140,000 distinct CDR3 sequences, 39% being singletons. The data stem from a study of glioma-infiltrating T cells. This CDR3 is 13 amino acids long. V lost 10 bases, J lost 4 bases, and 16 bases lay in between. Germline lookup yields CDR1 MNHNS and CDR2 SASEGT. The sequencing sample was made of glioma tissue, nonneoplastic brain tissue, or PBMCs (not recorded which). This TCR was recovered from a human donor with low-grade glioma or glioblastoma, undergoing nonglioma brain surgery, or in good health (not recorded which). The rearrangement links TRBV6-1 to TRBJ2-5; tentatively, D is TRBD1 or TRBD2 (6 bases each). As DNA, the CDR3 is TGTGCCACCCAAAGGGGGGTCGGAGAGACCCAGTACTTC. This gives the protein CATQRGVGETQYF.